This T cell receptor beta chain was found in a study of human T cells and chemical hapten exposure. Across the study: Small pooled library volume differences chiefly drove per-sample TCR yield variation. Study findings and constraints: Correlating positively with patch test score were the PT1 expanded TCR counts.

Single cDNA molecules in the library carried unique molecular identifiers attached during preparation. From the RACE reads, TCRdb called clonotypes with MiXCR, one entry per CDR3 protein. The sample holds around 110,000 distinct CDR3 sequences, about an eighth seen once. Regarding time point: patch test 1, 2 weeks after DPC sensitization. Treatment noted: therapeutic diphenylcyclopropenone sensitization with weekly scalp DPC. This CDR3 spans 15 amino acids. V was shortened by 3 bases and J by 6 bases, with 17 bases between the two germline ends. The germline CDR1 and CDR2 sequences are MDHEN and SYDVKM. Concerning this clonotype: Its cognate antigen is unknown.

V and J are TRBV28 and TRBJ2-5, with D maybe TRBD2 (6 bases). This sequence originates from a woman aged 50 to 60 with alopecia areata. Some clones in this sample may be carry-over from other donors' samples. The specimen comprised whole blood, sampled in connection with sensitization to the hapten diphenylcyclopropenone (DPC). The CDR3 sequence: CASSLMRDGGKTQYF. The CDR3 coding sequence is TGTGCCAGCAGTTTGATGAGGGATGGAGGGAAGACCCAGTACTTC.